The rows below give T cell receptor beta chains drawn from one sample of a study of identical twins. One entry per CDR3 protein results from TCRdb running MiXCR on the 5' RACE reads. The table shows about 520,000 distinct CDR3 sequences, with roughly a fifth occurring only once. The sample was also reused in another study, on T cells expressing NK-cell markers.

Specimen: CD4+ T cells sorted from blood. These receptors all come from a woman aged 18-35 years in good health. The CDR3 runs from the conserved cysteine through the conserved F or W. The D gene is left open where the match is weak. Rows may omit the clone size; those that give it use once, few, many or a size class.

>TRBV7-9|-|TRBJ1-4|-
TGTGCCAGCAGCTTAGCCCGGAGGAGTAAGCTGTTTTTT
CASSLARRSKLFF
>TRBV3-1|-|TRBJ2-1|-
TGTGCCAGCAGTCGGGGATACTACAATGAGCAGTTCTTC
CASSRGYYNEQFF
>TRBV7-9|-|TRBJ2-7|-
TGTGCCAGCAACGAGCAGGGGGGTCCCTACGAGCAGTACTTC
CASNEQGGPYEQYF
>TRBV3-1|-|TRBJ1-5|many
TGTGCCAGCAGCCGGGGGGGCAATCAGCCCCAGCATTTT
CASSRGGNQPQHF
>TRBV27|TRBD2|TRBJ2-1|few
TGTGCCACTCGACTAGCGGGGGGTTATGAGCAGTTCTTC
CATRLAGGYEQFF
>TRBV18|TRBD1|TRBJ2-1|-
TGTGCCAGCTCACCAGGGACAGGGGGCGATGAGAAGTTCTTC
CASSPGTGGDEKFF
>TRBV10-3|-|TRBJ1-1|-
TGTGCCATCAGCACAGGAAAGGAAAACACTGAAGCTTTCTTT
CAISTGKENTEAFF
>TRBV3-1|TRBD2|TRBJ2-5|few
TGTGCCAGCAGCCAAGTACTAGCGGGAGGACAAGAGACCCAGTACTTC
CASSQVLAGGQETQYF
>TRBV7-2|-|TRBJ1-5|many
TGTGCCAGCAGCCGTGTAGGCGGGCCCTATAGCAATCAGCCCCAGCATTTT
CASSRVGGPYSNQPQHF
>TRBV12-3/TRBV12-4|-|TRBJ1-1|-
TGTGCCAGCAGTTTCCGGACAGAAGTGAACACTGAAGCTTTCTTT
CASSFRTEVNTEAFF
>TRBV7-2|TRBD2|TRBJ2-2|few
TGTGCCAGCAGCTTAGCGCTCCGGCCTAGCGGCGGGGAGCTGTTTTTT
CASSLALRPSGGELFF
>TRBV11-2|TRBD2|TRBJ2-1|once
TGTGCCAGCAGCTTAGAGCGGGGGAGGGACAATGAGCAGTTCTTC
CASSLERGRDNEQFF
>TRBV30|-|TRBJ1-2|-
TGTGCCTGGACACCGACCTCCCAGTATTATGGCTACACCTTC
CAWTPTSQYYGYTF
>TRBV18|TRBD2|TRBJ2-2|few
TGTGCCAGCTCAGCTAGCGGAGGATACACCGGGGAGCTGTTTTTT
CASSASGGYTGELFF
>TRBV12-3/TRBV12-4|-|TRBJ1-2|few
TGTGCCAGCAGTTCACGAAACAGGAGGCTAAGAGGCTACACCTTC
CASSSRNRRLRGYTF
>TRBV20-1|TRBD1|TRBJ2-5|few
TGCAGTGCTGATGGGACAGCTAACTTGTACCAAGAGACCCAGTACTTC
CSADGTANLYQETQYF
>TRBV3-1|-|TRBJ1-6|few
TGTGCCAGCAGCCAAGCGGGGAGGCCTAATTCACCCCTCCACTTT
CASSQAGRPNSPLHF
>TRBV10-3|TRBD1|TRBJ2-7|-
TGTGCCATCAGCCAAGGACAGGGTTCCTACGAGCAGTACTTC
CAISQGQGSYEQYF
>TRBV5-6|-|TRBJ2-7|-
TGTGCCAGCAGTCACGGGCTAGTGGGCGAGCAGTACTTC
CASSHGLVGEQYF
>TRBV6-1|TRBD1|TRBJ2-5|-
TGTGCCAGCAGCCGCACCGGGACAGGGGTCGGCCTACTAAAAGAGACCCAGTACTTC
CASSRTGTGVGLLKETQYF
>TRBV18|TRBD1|TRBJ2-1|-
TGTGCCAGCTCACCCAGGACAGGGGCCAGTACTCCAAATGAGCAGTTCTTC
CASSPRTGASTPNEQFF
>TRBV11-2|TRBD1|TRBJ2-4|-
TGTGCCAGCAGCAAGGACAGGGCGGAAAACATTCAGTACTTC
CASSKDRAENIQYF
>TRBV29-1|TRBD1|TRBJ1-1|few
TGCAGCGTCCTAGGACAGGCGAACACTGAAGCTTTCTTT
CSVLGQANTEAFF
>TRBV6-1|-|TRBJ2-7|many
TGTGCCAGCCGCCCTAGCGACAGGTACGAGCAGTACTTC
CASRPSDRYEQYF
>TRBV10-3|TRBD1|TRBJ2-7|-
TGTGCCATCACCACCGGGACAGGGCCCTACGAGCAGTACTTC
CAITTGTGPYEQYF
>TRBV13|TRBD2|TRBJ2-7|few
TGTGCCAGCAGCCGATTGACTAGCGGGGGGGCCTACGAGCAGTACTTC
CASSRLTSGGAYEQYF
>TRBV29-1|-|TRBJ2-3|-
TGCAGCGCGGACGACAGCACGACAGATACGCAGTATTTT
CSADDSTTDTQYF
>TRBV15|-|TRBJ2-1|-
TGTGCCACCAGCAGAGAGACTGAGCAGTTCTTC
CATSRETEQFF
>TRBV9|TRBD1|TRBJ2-1|-
TGTGCCAGCAGCGTCCGGGACAGGGTCAATGAGCAGTTCTTC
CASSVRDRVNEQFF
>TRBV4-3|-|TRBJ2-4|few
TGCGCCAGCAGCCAAGAGTTCCTAGTTGGCATTCAGTACTTC
CASSQEFLVGIQYF
>TRBV5-1|TRBD1|TRBJ2-1|-
TGCGCCAGCAGACACGGGACAGGGGGTTACGAGCAGTTCTTC
CASRHGTGGYEQFF
>TRBV7-9|-|TRBJ2-5|once
TGTGCCAGCAGCTTAGGGGACTTCTATGCGACCCAGTACTTC
CASSLGDFYATQYF
>TRBV2|-|TRBJ2-3|-
TGTGCCAGCAGTGTCAACACAGATACGCAGTATTTT
CASSVNTDTQYF
>TRBV23-1|-|TRBJ2-1|-
TGCGCCAGCAGTCATTACCCTGACGGGTATGAGCAGTTCTTC
CASSHYPDGYEQFF
>TRBV6-2/TRBV6-3|-|TRBJ2-1|-
TGTGCCAGCAGTCCGACAGGCCCAAGGAGCTCCTACAATGAGCAGTTCTTC
CASSPTGPRSSYNEQFF
>TRBV10-3|TRBD1|TRBJ2-7|few
TGTGCCATCAGTCAGACTCAGGGGGTCTCCTACGAGCAGTACTTC
CAISQTQGVSYEQYF
>TRBV7-2|TRBD2|TRBJ2-7|once
TGTGCCAGCAGCTGGCCGGGACTAGCGGTTTACGAGCAGTACTTC
CASSWPGLAVYEQYF
>TRBV30|-|TRBJ2-7|few
TGTGCCTGGACTTGGGAAAACGGGCAGTACTTC
CAWTWENGQYF
>TRBV6-1|-|TRBJ2-3|-
TGTGCCAGCAGCCAAGACAGCTACCGCACAGATACGCAGTATTTT
CASSQDSYRTDTQYF
>TRBV20-1|-|TRBJ1-4|-
TGCAGTGCTAGGGGGCAGATTAATGAAAAACTGTTTTTT
CSARGQINEKLFF
>TRBV5-1|TRBD2|TRBJ2-7|few
TGCGCCAGCAGTATTCTAGCGGGAGGATTCTACGAGCAGTACTTC
CASSILAGGFYEQYF
>TRBV3-1|-|TRBJ1-2|few
TGTGCCAGCAGCCGGATAGGGGACTATGGCTACACCTTC
CASSRIGDYGYTF
>TRBV20-1|-|TRBJ1-2|few
TGCAGTGCTAGAGTGGGGAATAACTATGGCTACACCTTC
CSARVGNNYGYTF
>TRBV7-9|-|TRBJ1-5|few
TGTGCCAGCAGCTTAGGATCCTCGGGGCCCCAGCATTTT
CASSLGSSGPQHF
>TRBV25-1|TRBD1|TRBJ2-2|-
TGTGCCAGCACCGCCCGGACAGGCGCGAACACCGGGGAGCTGTTTTTT
CASTARTGANTGELFF
>TRBV4-3|-|TRBJ2-1|-
TGCGCCAGCAGCCAATACTCGCACAATGAGCAGTTCTTC
CASSQYSHNEQFF
>TRBV4-3|-|TRBJ2-3|few
TGCGCCAGCAGCTGGAGGGGAGCGGATACGCAGTATTTT
CASSWRGADTQYF
>TRBV7-2|-|TRBJ2-1|-
TGTGCCAGCAGCGTGAATCGACTTAATGAGCAGTTCTTC
CASSVNRLNEQFF
>TRBV6-2/TRBV6-3|-|TRBJ2-1|-
TGTGCCAGCAGTTACTCCGGGGCTACCTACAATGAGCAGTTCTTC
CASSYSGATYNEQFF
>TRBV21-1|-|TRBJ2-1|-
TGTGCCAGCAGCAATTCTCCTCCGAATGAGCAGTTCTTC
CASSNSPPNEQFF
>TRBV4-2|-|TRBJ2-1|few
TGTGCCAGCAGCCAAGAAACTTGGGGGGAGCAGTTCTTC
CASSQETWGEQFF
>TRBV12-3/TRBV12-4|-|TRBJ1-1|-
TGTGCCAGCAGTTTCCAAGCTTTCTTT
CASSFQAFF
>TRBV3-1|-|TRBJ1-2|few
TGTGCCAGCAGCATCCATTATGGCTACACCTTC
CASSIHYGYTF
>TRBV9|-|TRBJ1-1|-
TGTGCCAGCAGCGTGGAGGGCTTCACTGAAGCTTTCTTT
CASSVEGFTEAFF
>TRBV6-2/TRBV6-3|-|TRBJ2-3|few
TGTGCCAGCAGTCCTCCGACGGCAGATACGCAGTATTTT
CASSPPTADTQYF
>TRBV12-3/TRBV12-4|-|TRBJ2-3|few
TGTGCCAGCAGTTTATGGCGTACAACAGATACGCGGTATTTT
CASSLWRTTDTRYF
>TRBV5-1|TRBD2|TRBJ2-3|-
TGCGCCAGCAGCTTCGGGGGGAACGAGGGAACGCAGTATTTT
CASSFGGNEGTQYF
>TRBV7-3|-|TRBJ2-7|-
TGTGCCAGCAAACCATATACAGGGCTCGAGCAGTACTTC
CASKPYTGLEQYF
>TRBV6-1|TRBD1|TRBJ2-1|-
TGTGCCAGCAGAAGGGGGCCAGCGGTGAATGAGCAGTTCTTC
CASRRGPAVNEQFF
>TRBV5-1|-|TRBJ2-1|-
TGCGCCAGCAGCCTCCTACGGGAATCGGGCGAGCAGTTCTTC
CASSLLRESGEQFF